These 21 T cell receptor beta chains share one sample of origin, sequenced in a study of T cells after yellow fever vaccination. TCRdb itself ran the 5' RACE reads through MiXCR, one entry per CDR3 protein. The repertoire holds hundreds of thousands of distinct CDR3 sequences, 9% to 15% seen once, with just under 15% in the top ten. Sequences were derived from PBMCs, sampled on the day of the yellow fever booster vaccination. These receptors all stem from a young man who received the YFV17D yellow fever vaccine.

Many counts were recorded for this clonotype. The V call is TRBV6-1, the J call TRBJ2-1; TRBD2 matches at 12 bases. The J segment lost 2 bases and the V segment lost 5 bases, leaving 1 base of the junction unmatched. The germline V gene encodes CDR1 MNHNS and CDR2 SASEGT. The length of the CDR3 is 15 residues. CDR3 DNA: TGTGCCAGCAGTCGGACTAGCGGGACCTACAATGAGCAGTTCTTC. Translation gives CASSRTSGTYNEQFF.

This clonotype occurred many times. J is TRBJ1-5 and V is TRBV7-2, with unresolved D. CDR1 and CDR2 (germline): SGHTA, FQGNSA. Trimming took 0 bases from V and 6 from J, leaving 3 bases between them. The length of the CDR3 is 12 residues. CDR3 DNA: TGTGCCAGCAGCTTAGCAGGTCAGCCCCAGCATTTT. It encodes CASSLAGQPQHF.

J is TRBJ2-7 and V is TRBV6-1; a possible D gene is TRBD2 (5 bases). The CDR3 loop spans 16 amino acids. V was pared by 6 bases and J by 2 bases, with 20 bases between. Per the germline V gene, CDR1 is MNHNS and CDR2 is SASEGT. CDR3 coding DNA: TGTGCCAGCAGGGCCCCCGACTACAAAATTACCTACGAGCAGTACTTC. Protein sequence: CASRAPDYKITYEQYF.

This clonotype was counted only a few times. The rearrangement links TRBV4-3 to TRBJ2-1; 10 bases agree with TRBD2. The CDR3 spans 18 residues. The V and J ends lost 0 bases and 3 bases, in that order; junction bases with no gene match: 8. Germline V lookup: CDR1 LGHNA, CDR2 YSLEER. The CDR3 loop reads CASSQDSSGSAHYNEQFF. The DNA of the CDR3 is TGCGCCAGCAGCCAAGATTCTAGCGGGAGTGCACACTACAATGAGCAGTTCTTC.

This clonotype was observed many times. DNA for the CDR3: TGTGCCAGTGGCGGCCTAGCGGGAGCCGTAAATGAGCAGTTCTTC. Translated: CASGGLAGAVNEQFF. V is TRBV6-1 and J is TRBJ2-1; 10 nucleotides line up with TRBD2. The CDR3 is made up of 15 amino acids. Looked up from germline, CDR1 is MNHNS and CDR2 is SASEGT. The J segment lost 7 bases and the V segment lost 9 bases, leaving 12 bases of the junction unmatched.

This rearrangement joins TRBV12-3 or TRBV12-4 to TRBJ2-4; weak D call: TRBD2 (5 bases). The CDR3 covers 15 residues. V was trimmed by 6 bases and J by 3 bases, leaving 15 bases between them. The CDR3: CASSLAGSVKNIQYF. The CDR3 DNA follows: TGTGCCAGCAGCCTGGCGGGTTCCGTCAAAAACATTCAGTACTTC.

This clonotype was picked up a small number of times. This rearrangement joins TRBV7-2 to TRBJ2-2, with D perhaps matching TRBD2 (5 bases). The CDR3 totals 15 residues. The V gene lost 3 bases and the J gene lost 8 bases, with 16 bases spanning the gap. Germline V gives CDR1 SGHTA, CDR2 FQGNSA. CDR3 protein: CASSFVADPGGELFF. The CDR3 DNA follows: TGTGCCAGCAGCTTTGTAGCCGACCCGGGAGGGGAGCTGTTTTTT.

The chain combines TRBV20-1 with TRBJ2-3; 12 nucleotides agree with TRBD2. With V trimmed by 1 base and J by 1 base, 12 bases remained unmatched. Germline V gives CDR1 DFQATT, CDR2 SNEGSKA (reference sequence). CDR3 length: 19 residues. This CDR3 is CSARGQASGRARGTDTQYF. As DNA, the CDR3 is TGCAGTGCTAGAGGTCAAGCTAGCGGGAGGGCCCGGGGCACAGATACGCAGTATTTT.

The CDR3 region is CASSPYGQGGTDTQYF. CDR3 bases: TGTGCCAGCAGCCCATACGGACAGGGAGGGACAGATACGCAGTATTTT. V usage is TRBV7-9 and J usage is TRBJ2-3; D may be TRBD1 (8 bases). The germline V and J ends were trimmed by 5 bases and 3 bases, with 18 bases remaining between them. CDR3 length equals 16 residues. CDR1 SEHNR and CDR2 FQNEAQ come from the germline V gene (reference sequence).

Details on this clonotype: An end of the junction does not agree with germline; a read error may underlie this. The chain is built from TRBV5-5 and TRBJ2-5; the D gene is possibly TRBD1 (6 bases). Germline V lookup: CDR1 SGHKS, CDR2 YYEKEE (reference sequence). This CDR3 has 15 residues. CDR3 sequence reads: CASSLNRERWETQHF. The CDR3 DNA reads TGTGCCAGCAGCTTGAACAGGGAAAGGTGGGAGACCCAGCACTTC. Filled out from reference TRBV5-5 and TRBJ2-5, the complete variable domain reads DAGVTQSPTHLIKTRGQQVTLRCSPISGHKSVSWYQQVLGQGPQFIFQYYEKEERGRGNFPDRFSARQFPNYSSELNVNALLLGDSALYLCASSLNRERWETQHFGPGTRLLVL.

This clonotype turned up a few times. CDR3 nucleotides: TGTGCCAGCAATCTAGCGGGAGGGTCCTACAATGAGCAGTTCTTC. This sequence encodes CASNLAGGSYNEQFF. The V call is TRBV6-1, the J call TRBJ2-1; TRBD2 matches at 12 bases. The CDR3 sequence is 15 residues long. CDR1 and CDR2 (germline): MNHNS, SASEGT. V gave up 7 bases and J gave up 1 base; unmatched junction bases: 2.

This clonotype was seen a handful of times. This rearrangement joins TRBV6-2 or TRBV6-3 to TRBJ1-5, with no clear D. This CDR3 is built from 13 residues. Trimming took 6 bases from V and 4 from J, leaving 10 bases between them. Germline-derived CDR1 and CDR2 are MNHEY and SVGEGT. In DNA form, the CDR3 reads TGTGCCAGCAGCCGTGCCCGGAATCAGCCCCAGCATTTT. Translated: CASSRARNQPQHF.

A few counts support this clonotype. The chain employs TRBV7-2 and TRBJ1-1; tentatively, D is TRBD1 (5 bases). CDR3 length equals 14 residues. The germline V and J ends were trimmed by 3 bases and 5 bases, with 13 bases remaining between them. CDR1 and CDR2 from the germline V gene are SGHTA and FQGNSA. In nucleotides, the CDR3 is TGTGCCAGCAGCTTGCAGACAGCGGATACTGAAGCTTTCTTT. Translation gives CASSLQTADTEAFF.

This clonotype has at least ten counts. V usage is TRBV18 and J usage is TRBJ1-6; no reliable D call. Germline CDR1 reads KGHSH; CDR2 reads LQKENI. This CDR3 comprises 15 residues. V lost 3 bases and J 6 bases, leaving 12 bases between the germline ends. In nucleotides, the CDR3 is TGTGCCAGCTCACCGTTAACAGTAACTAATTCACCCCTCCACTTT. Its protein is CASSPLTVTNSPLHF.

This clonotype appeared a single time. V is TRBV11-2 and J is TRBJ2-1, with 9 bases identical to TRBD2. Germline V gene lookup returns CDR1 SGHAT and CDR2 FQNNGV. The CDR3 is made up of 18 amino acids. V shed 7 bases, J shed 4 bases, and the junction held 17 bases outside the gene matches. This chain's CDR3 is CASKLFGGRAVAYNEQFF. The CDR3 DNA reads TGTGCCAGCAAGCTCTTCGGCGGGAGGGCCGTAGCGTACAATGAGCAGTTCTTC. Complete variable domain (other parts from reference TRBV11-2 and TRBJ2-1): EAGVAQSPRYKIIEKRQSVAFWCNPISGHATLYWYQQILGQGPKLLIQFQNNGVVDDSQLPKDRFSAERLKGVDSTLKIQPAKLEDSAVYLCASKLFGGRAVAYNEQFFGPGTRLTVL.

This sequence joins TRBV24-1 and TRBJ2-1; the match to TRBD2 covers 7 bases. This CDR3 spans 17 amino acids. Germline CDR1 is KGHDR and CDR2 is SFDVKD. V was pared by 4 bases and J by 0 bases, with 8 bases of the junction left unmatched. CDR3 nucleotide sequence: TGTGCCACCAGTGAGCCCCCGGGGAGGGCCTCCTACAATGAGCAGTTCTTC. Translated: CATSEPPGRASYNEQFF.

This clonotype was counted a few times. The J gene is TRBJ1-1, the V gene TRBV7-9, with a possible D match to TRBD1 (6 bases). The CDR3 has 14 amino acids. Looked up from germline, CDR1 is SEHNR and CDR2 is FQNEAQ (reference sequence). The germline V and J ends were trimmed by 2 bases and 4 bases, with 11 bases remaining between them. In nucleotides, the CDR3 is TGTGCCAGCAGCTTATCTGGGGGCTTCACTGAAGCTTTCTTT. Translated, it gives CASSLSGGFTEAFF.

This clonotype appeared many times. The chain combines TRBV5-6 with TRBJ2-4; D may correspond to TRBD1 or TRBD2 (6 bases each). Germline values: CDR1 SGHDT, CDR2 YYEEEE. Trimming cost V 4 bases and J 0 bases, with 8 bases left between them. This CDR3 region has 14 residues. The DNA of the CDR3 is TGTGCCAGCAGCCCGGGGGCAGCCAAAAACATTCAGTACTTC. It translates to CASSPGAAKNIQYF.

This clonotype was seen a few times. The DNA of the CDR3 is TGTGCCAGCAGTCCCGGACTAGGGGGAGATACGCAGTATTTT. This gives the protein CASSPGLGGDTQYF. The chain links TRBV12-3 or TRBV12-4 to TRBJ2-3; maybe TRBD2 (7 bases). CDR3 length equals 14 residues. V lost 5 bases and J 5 bases, leaving 14 bases between the germline ends.

The chain links TRBV10-2 to TRBJ2-7; the match to TRBD1 covers 8 bases. Germline trimming cut 2 bases from V and 3 bases from J; bases unmatched to any gene: 6. The germline V gene has CDR1 WSHSY and CDR2 SAAADI. The CDR3 is 15 residues long. The CDR3 coding sequence is TGCGCCAGCAGTGAGGCAAGGACAGGGAACTACGAGCAGTACTTC. Residues: CASSEARTGNYEQYF.

The chain is built from TRBV4-3 and TRBJ1-1; the D gene is possibly TRBD1 (5 bases). The CDR3 covers 16 residues. V was clipped by 4 bases and J by 0 bases, with 15 bases between them. Germline V CDR1 and CDR2: LGHNA, YSLEER. CDR3 sequence (DNA): TGCGCCAGCAGCCCCGGTCAGGGAGGGTTGAACACTGAAGCTTTCTTT. Encoded protein: CASSPGQGGLNTEAFF.